This entry lists 32 T cell receptor beta chains sequenced from one sample in a study of identifying expanded T cells in peripheral blood. Sequencing used immunoSEQ multiplex PCR; TCRdb keeps in-frame clones, though not all of them. Here the sample spans around 94,000 clones, around 89% being singletons. Sequencing was carried out using blood. These receptors were taken from a person aged 18 to 75 in good health.

The chain carries TRBV6-6 and TRBJ1-5; possible D gene TRBD1, 5 bases. Germline CDR1 reads MNHNY; CDR2 reads SVGAGI (reference sequence). This CDR3 is built from 16 residues. The ends were cut back, 6 bases at V and 6 bases at J, with 21 bases in the middle. In DNA, the CDR3 is TGTGCCAGCAGGTCCCCGGTTGGAGGACATGGTCAGCCCCAGCATTTT. Translating gives CASRSPVGGHGQPQHF.

This clone appeared once. The chain has TRBV7-9 and TRBJ1-4, with no clear D. The CDR3 sequence is 12 residues long. Trimming removed 7 bases at V and 4 bases at J, with 7 bases between. Germline V gives CDR1 SEHNR, CDR2 FQNEAQ (reference sequence). CDR3 DNA sequence: TGTGCCAGCACAGGTTTTAATGAAAAACTGTTTTTT. Protein product: CASTGFNEKLFF.

The count of this clone is one. The chain joins TRBV27 to TRBJ2-7; TRBD2 matches 11 bases. Germline values: CDR1 MNHEY, CDR2 SMNVEV (reference sequence). With 3 bases clipped from V and 4 bases from J, the junction kept 11 bases outside the gene matches. The length of the CDR3 is 17 residues. This CDR3 reads CASSFRTALAGEYEQYF. CDR3 sequence (DNA): TGTGCCAGCAGTTTCCGAACGGCACTAGCGGGGGAGTACGAGCAGTACTTC.

V and J are TRBV5-6 and TRBJ2-3, with TRBD1 identical over 8 bases. The junction had 6 bases not matched to a gene; V was cut back by 3 bases and J by 0 bases. CDR1 SGHDT and CDR2 YYEEEE come from the germline V gene. The CDR3 is made up of 16 amino acids. The DNA for the CDR3 is TGTGCCAGCAGCTCGGGACAGGCCCTGAGCACAGATACGCAGTATTTT. As protein: CASSSGQALSTDTQYF.

V and J are TRBV6-5 and TRBJ1-2; D is ambiguous. Germline V gene lookup returns CDR1 MNHEY and CDR2 SVGAGI. The CDR3 spans 13 residues. The germline V and J ends were trimmed by 6 bases and 0 bases, with 8 bases remaining between them. CDR3 residues: CASRSGPNYGYTF. The DNA for the CDR3 is TGTGCCAGCAGATCAGGACCTAACTATGGCTACACCTTC.

The chain combines TRBV7-9 with TRBJ2-7; 7 nucleotides match TRBD2. The V segment lost 1 base and the J segment 2 bases; nucleotides outside the gene matches: 2. CDR3 size: 14 residues. Per germline, CDR1 SEHNR and CDR2 FQNEAQ (reference sequence). The DNA of the CDR3 is TGTGCCAGCAGCTTAGGCGGGGGAACCTACGAGCAGTACTTC. This sequence encodes CASSLGGGTYEQYF.

The chain joins TRBV12-5 to TRBJ2-2; 7 bases fit TRBD1. The CDR3 loop spans 16 amino acids. The V gene end was trimmed by 2 bases and the J gene end by 7 bases; junction bases not matched to a gene: 10. Germline CDR1 reads LGHNT; CDR2 reads FRNRAP. The CDR3 spells CASGLLTTGLGGELFF. The DNA of the CDR3 is TGTGCTAGTGGTTTGCTAACGACAGGGTTGGGCGGGGAGCTGTTTTTT.

V is TRBV6-5 and J is TRBJ2-5; D uncertain. The CDR3 runs 12 residues. Deletions cut 6 bases from V and 10 bases from J, with 15 bases between. Germline CDR1 MNHEY, CDR2 SVGAGI. The CDR3 coding sequence is TGTGCCAGCAGGGACCCAGGCAGCGTCCAGTACTTC. Protein product: CASRDPGSVQYF.

The rearrangement joins TRBV11-3 to TRBJ2-2; tentatively, D is TRBD2 (5 bases). Per the germline V gene, CDR1 is SGHNT and CDR2 is YENEEA. The CDR3 extends over 14 amino acids. V gave up 1 base and J gave up 5 bases, with 8 bases separating them. The CDR3 DNA is TGTGCCAGCAGCTTAGTCAGAGGGACCGGGGAGCTGTTTTTT. Its protein is CASSLVRGTGELFF.

This chain connects TRBV14 to TRBJ2-1; D gene ambiguous. Germline V gives CDR1 SGHDN, CDR2 FVKESK. The CDR3 covers 13 residues. V shed 3 bases and J shed 6 bases, with 9 bases lying between them. CDR3 residues: CASSHLDANEQFF. In DNA, the CDR3 is TGTGCCAGCAGCCACCTGGACGCCAATGAGCAGTTCTTC. Full variable domain (outside the CDR3, taken from reference TRBV14 and TRBJ2-1): EAGVTQFPSHSVIEKGQTVTLRCDPISGHDNLYWYRRVMGKEIKFLLHFVKESKQDESGMPNNRFLAERTGGTYSTLKVQPAELEDSGVYFCASSHLDANEQFFGPGTRLTVL.

The chain joins TRBV5-1 to TRBJ1-2; D perhaps matches TRBD1 (5 bases). This CDR3 region has 14 residues. CDR1 and CDR2 (germline): SGHRS, YFSETQ. V shed 2 bases and J shed 5 bases, with 13 bases lying between them. This CDR3 reads CASSFERKGYGYTF. The CDR3 DNA is TGCGCCAGCAGCTTCGAGAGAAAGGGGTATGGCTACACCTTC.

The rearrangement links TRBV27 to TRBJ2-1; D uncertain. Trimming cost V 3 bases and J 6 bases, with 9 bases left between them. CDR1 is MNHEY, CDR2 SMNVEV, per germline (reference sequence). This CDR3 is built from 13 residues. The CDR3 region has the DNA TGTGCCAGCAGTTTGACACCGTTCAATGAGCAGTTCTTC. Protein product: CASSLTPFNEQFF.

The chain uses TRBV7-3 and TRBJ2-2; a weak D match, TRBD1 (6 bases). CDR3 length: 15 residues. V gave up 6 bases and J gave up 2 bases, with 13 bases separating them. Per the germline V gene, CDR1 is SGHTA and CDR2 is FQGTGA. The CDR3 here is CASSKGGRNTGELFF. CDR3 coding DNA: TGTGCCAGCAGTAAAGGGGGAAGAAACACCGGGGAGCTGTTTTTT.

The sample holds a few counts of this clone. V usage is TRBV11-3 and J usage is TRBJ2-1, with 8 bases fitting TRBD2. Germline V gives CDR1 SGHNT, CDR2 YENEEA. V dropped 3 bases and J dropped 3; count of bases not matched to a gene: 7. The CDR3 sequence is 16 residues long. This CDR3 reads CASSFFGGGYYNEQFF. The CDR3 DNA is TGTGCCAGCAGCTTCTTCGGCGGGGGGTACTACAATGAGCAGTTCTTC.

The chain is built from TRBV9 and TRBJ2-3; D may be TRBD1 (5 bases). Germline V gene data show CDR1 as SGDLS and CDR2 as YYNGEE. The CDR3 sequence is 15 residues long. The ends were cut back, 0 bases at V and 2 bases at J, with 10 bases in the middle. The CDR3 sequence: CASSVVGQDTDTQYF. CDR3 bases: TGTGCCAGCAGCGTAGTGGGGCAGGACACAGATACGCAGTATTTT.

The chain is built from TRBV19 and TRBJ2-7; 8 positions match TRBD2. The CDR3 is 12 amino acids. V was pared by 8 bases and J by 7 bases, with 7 bases of the junction left unmatched. Germline V lookup: CDR1 LNHDA, CDR2 SQIVND (reference sequence). The CDR3 nucleotides read TGTGCCAGTCAAAGCGGGAGAGGGGAGCAGTACTTC. Amino acids: CASQSGRGEQYF.

This chain connects TRBV28 to TRBJ2-7, with 11 bases identical to TRBD2. The CDR3 has 14 residues. J was trimmed by 10 bases and V by 2 bases; bases with no gene match: 7. Germline V gene lookup returns CDR1 MDHEN and CDR2 SYDVKM. The CDR3 loop reads CASSLQTSGSPQYF. CDR3 bases: TGTGCCAGCAGTTTACAAACTAGCGGGAGTCCCCAGTACTTC. The whole variable domain, remainder taken from reference TRBV28 and TRBJ2-7, is DVKVTQSSRYLVKRTGEKVFLECVQDMDHENMFWYRQDPGLGLRLIYFSYDVKMKEKGDIPEGYSVSREKKERFSLILESASTNQTSMYLCASSLQTSGSPQYFGPGTRLTVT.

V and J are TRBV7-9 and TRBJ2-7; the match to TRBD2 covers 14 bases. The ends lost 5 bases at V and 5 bases at J; junction bases unmatched: 2. The germline V gene encodes CDR1 SEHNR and CDR2 FQNEAQ (reference sequence). The CDR3 totals 14 residues. The CDR3 bases are TGTGCCAGCAGCCCGGGACTAGCGGGAGACGAGCAGTACTTC. Its translation: CASSPGLAGDEQYF.

The chain links TRBV7-6 to TRBJ2-1; 11 nucleotides line up with TRBD1. Trimming took 5 bases from V and 3 from J; bases not matched to a gene: 6. Germline CDR1 reads SGHVS; CDR2 reads FNYEAQ. CDR3 length: 16 amino acids. CDR3 coding DNA: TGTGCCAGCAGCCGGGCAGGGACAGGGGGCTACAATGAGCAGTTCTTC. Its protein is CASSRAGTGGYNEQFF. Complete variable domain (other parts from reference TRBV7-6 and TRBJ2-1): GAGVSQSPRYKVTKRGQDVALRCDPISGHVSLYWYRQALGQGPEFLTYFNYEAQQDKSGLPNDRFSAERPEGSISTLTIQRTEQRDSAMYRCASSRAGTGGYNEQFFGPGTRLTVL.

This clone is a singleton in its sample. This chain connects TRBV6-5 to TRBJ2-1; tentatively, D is TRBD1 (6 bases). This CDR3 spans 13 amino acids. Trimming cost V 5 bases and J 7 bases, with 12 bases left between them. Germline V gene sequence: CDR1 MNHEY, CDR2 SVGAGI. The CDR3: CASSRGTWNEQFF. CDR3 nucleotide sequence: TGTGCCAGCAGTCGTGGGACATGGAATGAGCAGTTCTTC.

CDR3 region: CASSLSTDSYEQYF. The CDR3, as DNA: TGTGCCAGCAGCTTATCGACAGATTCCTACGAGCAGTACTTC. The chain combines TRBV7-3 with TRBJ2-7; D possibly corresponds to TRBD1 (5 bases). There are 14 residues in the CDR3. In germline, CDR1 is SGHTA, CDR2 FQGTGA. Trimming pared 2 bases from V and 1 base from J, leaving 9 bases between.

This chain connects TRBV7-9 to TRBJ1-1; D is perhaps TRBD1 (6 bases). This CDR3 has 15 residues. Germline-derived CDR1 and CDR2 are SEHNR and FQNEAQ (reference sequence). Trimming cost V 2 bases and J 4 bases, with 14 bases left between them. CDR3 region: CASSLTGAGVTEAFF. The DNA for the CDR3 is TGTGCCAGCAGCTTAACGGGGGCTGGGGTCACTGAAGCTTTCTTT.

The rearrangement joins TRBV30 to TRBJ2-1, with D maybe TRBD2 (6 bases). The CDR3 is 13 amino acids. V was pared by 3 bases and J by 7 bases, with 13 bases between. Germline-derived CDR1 and CDR2 are GTSNPN and SVGIG (reference sequence). As DNA, the CDR3 is TGTGCCTGGAGCCGCGGGGACGGGAATGAGCAGTTCTTC. Translated: CAWSRGDGNEQFF.

This chain joins TRBV10-3 and TRBJ2-3; no clear D. The V end was cut by 0 bases, the J end by 6 bases, with 10 bases between. From germline, CDR1 is ENHRY and CDR2 SYGVKD. The CDR3 totals 14 residues. CDR3 sequence reads: CAISESSGLDTQYF. In nucleotides, the CDR3 is TGTGCCATCAGTGAGTCTTCCGGTCTGGATACGCAGTATTTT.

The rearrangement joins TRBV7-9 to TRBJ2-7; D unresolved. V was shortened by 3 bases and J by 3 bases, with 9 bases between the two germline ends. The germline V gene has CDR1 SEHNR and CDR2 FQNEAQ (reference sequence). The CDR3 is made up of 13 amino acids. In nucleotides, the CDR3 is TGTGCCAGCAGCTTCAAAGGGTTCTACGAGCAGTACTTC. The encoded protein is CASSFKGFYEQYF.

This rearrangement joins TRBV18 to TRBJ1-5; TRBD1 is a possible D gene (5 bases). Germline V gene lookup returns CDR1 KGHSH and CDR2 LQKENI. The V end was cut by 3 bases, the J end by 0 bases, with 24 bases between. This CDR3 contains 20 residues. This CDR3 is CASSPTGPGQYNYSNQPQHF. For the CDR3, the DNA is TGTGCCAGCTCACCGACTGGCCCAGGGCAGTACAACTATAGCAATCAGCCCCAGCATTTT.

This clone was found once. One end of the junction is discordant with germline, which a read error may explain. V is TRBV19 and J is TRBJ1-2; TRBD1 is a possible D gene (5 bases). The germline CDR1 and CDR2 sequences are LNHDA and SQIVND (reference sequence). The CDR3 has 15 amino acids. CDR3 amino acids: CATSGGLGPNYGYTF. The DNA of the CDR3 is TGTGCCACTAGTGGGGGACTGGGCCCTAACTATGGCTACACCTTC.

The V and J genes are TRBV5-1 and TRBJ1-1; D not resolved. The CDR3 consists of 16 residues. The germline V gene encodes CDR1 SGHRS and CDR2 YFSETQ. V was shortened by 4 bases and J by 0 bases, with 16 bases between the two germline ends. CDR3 in amino acids: CASSNGVSPMNTEAFF. As DNA, the CDR3 is TGCGCCAGCAGCAACGGGGTTTCCCCCATGAACACTGAAGCTTTCTTT.

The V call is TRBV25-1, the J call TRBJ2-1, with 14 bases fitting TRBD2. CDR3 size: 16 residues. Trimming removed 6 bases from V and 8 bases from J; junction bases left unmatched: 9. Germline V gene data show CDR1 as MGHDK and CDR2 as SYGVNS. The CDR3 loop is CASSHSGTSGSDEQFF. The CDR3 coding sequence is TGTGCCAGCAGCCACTCCGGGACTAGCGGGAGTGATGAGCAGTTCTTC.

V usage is TRBV19 and J usage is TRBJ2-1; no firm D call. V lost 2 bases and J lost 8, with 7 bases in between. The CDR3 is 12 amino acids. The V gene's germline CDR1 is LNHDA and CDR2 SQIVND (reference sequence). The DNA of the CDR3 is TGTGCCAGTAGTATAAATAGGTATGAGCAGTTCTTC. It codes for CASSINRYEQFF.

The chain couples TRBV10-2 to TRBJ2-7; possible D gene TRBD2, 5 bases. Per the germline V gene, CDR1 is WSHSY and CDR2 is SAAADI. V gave up 3 bases and J gave up 3 bases, with 15 bases separating them. The length of the CDR3 is 15 residues. The CDR3 nucleotides are TGCGCCAGCAGTGAACCAAGCGGCCTCCTCTACGAGCAGTACTTC. Translated: CASSEPSGLLYEQYF.

J is TRBJ2-3 and V is TRBV12-5; no reliable D call. This CDR3 contains 13 residues. Trimming took off 6 bases at V and 2 bases at J, with 9 bases between the two ends. CDR1 LGHNT and CDR2 FRNRAP come from the germline V gene. CDR3 DNA sequence: TGTGCTAGTGGACACCCAACCACAGATACGCAGTATTTT. It encodes CASGHPTTDTQYF.